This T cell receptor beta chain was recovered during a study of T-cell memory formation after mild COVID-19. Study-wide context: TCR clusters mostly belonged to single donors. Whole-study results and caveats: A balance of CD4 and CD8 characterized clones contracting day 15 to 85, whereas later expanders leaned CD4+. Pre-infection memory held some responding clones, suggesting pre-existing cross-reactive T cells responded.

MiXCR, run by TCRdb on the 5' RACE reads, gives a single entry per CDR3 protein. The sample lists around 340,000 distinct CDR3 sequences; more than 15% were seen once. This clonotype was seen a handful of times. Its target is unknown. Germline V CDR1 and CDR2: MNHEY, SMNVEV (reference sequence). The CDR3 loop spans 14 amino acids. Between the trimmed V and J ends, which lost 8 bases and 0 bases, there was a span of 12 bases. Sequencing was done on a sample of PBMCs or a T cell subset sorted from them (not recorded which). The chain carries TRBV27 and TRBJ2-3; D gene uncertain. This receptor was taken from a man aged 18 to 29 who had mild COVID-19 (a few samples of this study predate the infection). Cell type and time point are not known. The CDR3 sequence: CASGSSLSTDTQYF. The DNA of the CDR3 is TGTGCCAGCGGTTCTTCCTTGAGCACAGATACGCAGTATTTT.